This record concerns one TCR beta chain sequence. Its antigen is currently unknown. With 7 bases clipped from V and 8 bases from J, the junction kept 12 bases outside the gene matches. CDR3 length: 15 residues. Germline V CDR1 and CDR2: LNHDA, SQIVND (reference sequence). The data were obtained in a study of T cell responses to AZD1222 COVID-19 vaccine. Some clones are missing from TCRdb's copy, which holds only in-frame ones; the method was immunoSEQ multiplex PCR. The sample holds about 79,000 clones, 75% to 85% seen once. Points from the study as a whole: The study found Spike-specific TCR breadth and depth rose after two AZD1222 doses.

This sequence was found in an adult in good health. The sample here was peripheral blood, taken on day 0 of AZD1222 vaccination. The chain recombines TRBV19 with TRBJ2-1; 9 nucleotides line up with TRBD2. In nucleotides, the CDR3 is TGTGCCAGTACTAAGAGGGCTAGCGGGATATATGAGCAGTTCTTC. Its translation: CASTKRASGIYEQFF.